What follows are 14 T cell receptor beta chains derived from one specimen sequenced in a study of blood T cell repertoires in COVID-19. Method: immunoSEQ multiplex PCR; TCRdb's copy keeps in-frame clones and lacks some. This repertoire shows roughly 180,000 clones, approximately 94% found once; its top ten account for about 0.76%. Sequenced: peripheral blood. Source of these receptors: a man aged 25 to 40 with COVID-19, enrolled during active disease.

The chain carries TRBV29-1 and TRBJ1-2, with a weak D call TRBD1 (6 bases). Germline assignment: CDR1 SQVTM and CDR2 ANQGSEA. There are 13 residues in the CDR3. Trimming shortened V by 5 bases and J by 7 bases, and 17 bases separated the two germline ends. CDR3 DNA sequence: TGCAGCGTTCGCGACAGGTTCTCGGGTGGCTACACCTTC. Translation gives CSVRDRFSGGYTF. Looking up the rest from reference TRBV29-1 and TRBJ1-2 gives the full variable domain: SAVISQKPSRDICQRGTSLTIQCQVDSQVTMMFWYRQQPGQSLTLIATANQGSEATYESGFVIDKFPISRPNLTFSTLTVSNMSPEDSSIYLCSVRDRFSGGYTFGSGTRLTVV.

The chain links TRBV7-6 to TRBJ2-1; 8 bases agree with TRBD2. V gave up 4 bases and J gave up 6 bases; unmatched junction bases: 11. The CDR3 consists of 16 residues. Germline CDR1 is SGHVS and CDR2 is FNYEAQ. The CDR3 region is CASSSPGAGGRNEQFF. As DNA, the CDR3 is TGTGCCAGCAGCTCTCCCGGGGCGGGGGGCCGCAATGAGCAGTTCTTC.

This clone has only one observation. The CDR3: CASSHGTGGADTQYF. CDR3 in DNA: TGTGCCAGCAGCCATGGGACAGGGGGCGCAGATACGCAGTATTTT. V and J are TRBV7-6 and TRBJ2-3; 12 nucleotides agree with TRBD1. The V segment lost 5 bases and the J segment 4 bases; nucleotides outside the gene matches: 4. The length of the CDR3 is 15 residues. Per the germline V gene, CDR1 is SGHVS and CDR2 is FNYEAQ.

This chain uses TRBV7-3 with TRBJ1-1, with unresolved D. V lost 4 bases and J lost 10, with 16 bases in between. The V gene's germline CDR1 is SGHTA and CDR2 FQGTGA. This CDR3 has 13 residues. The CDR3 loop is CASSSYNLDGAFF. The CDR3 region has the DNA TGTGCCAGCAGCTCGTACAACCTTGATGGAGCTTTCTTT. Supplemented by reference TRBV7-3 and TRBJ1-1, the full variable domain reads GAGVSQTPSNKVTEKGKYVELRCDPISGHTALYWYRQSLGQGPEFLIYFQGTGAADDSGLPNDRFFAVRPEGSVSTLKIQRTERGDSAVYLCASSSYNLDGAFFGQGTRLTVV.

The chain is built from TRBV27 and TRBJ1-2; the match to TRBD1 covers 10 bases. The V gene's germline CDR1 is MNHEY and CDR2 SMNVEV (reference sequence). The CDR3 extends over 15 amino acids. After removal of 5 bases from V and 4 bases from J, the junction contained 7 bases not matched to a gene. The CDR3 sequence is CASSLGQGVLYGYTF. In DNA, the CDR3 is TGTGCCAGCAGTCTTGGACAGGGGGTCCTCTATGGCTACACCTTC.

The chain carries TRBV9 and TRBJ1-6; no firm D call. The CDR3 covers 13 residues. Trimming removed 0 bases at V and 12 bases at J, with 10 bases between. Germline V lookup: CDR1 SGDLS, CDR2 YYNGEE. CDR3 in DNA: TGTGCCAGCAGCGTAGGTTCCGAGGGACCCCTCCACTTT. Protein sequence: CASSVGSEGPLHF.

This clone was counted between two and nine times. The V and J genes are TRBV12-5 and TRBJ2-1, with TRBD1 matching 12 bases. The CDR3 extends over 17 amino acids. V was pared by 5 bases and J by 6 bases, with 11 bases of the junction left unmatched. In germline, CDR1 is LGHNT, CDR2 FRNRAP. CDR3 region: CASGNTGTGGSVNEQFF. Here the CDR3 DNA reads TGTGCTAGTGGTAACACCGGGACAGGGGGCTCGGTCAATGAGCAGTTCTTC.

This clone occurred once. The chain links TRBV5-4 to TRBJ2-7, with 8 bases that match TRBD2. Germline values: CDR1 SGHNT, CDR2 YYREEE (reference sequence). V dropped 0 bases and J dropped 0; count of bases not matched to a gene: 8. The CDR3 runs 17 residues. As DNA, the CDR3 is TGTGCCAGCAGCTTGGACAGCGGGGGTATTCGCTCCTACGAGCAGTACTTC. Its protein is CASSLDSGGIRSYEQYF. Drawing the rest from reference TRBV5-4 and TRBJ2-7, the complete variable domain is ETGVTQSPTHLIKTRGQQVTLRCSSQSGHNTVSWYQQALGQGPQFIFQYYREEENGRGNFPPRFSGLQFPNYSSELNVNALELDDSALYLCASSLDSGGIRSYEQYFGPGTRLTVT.

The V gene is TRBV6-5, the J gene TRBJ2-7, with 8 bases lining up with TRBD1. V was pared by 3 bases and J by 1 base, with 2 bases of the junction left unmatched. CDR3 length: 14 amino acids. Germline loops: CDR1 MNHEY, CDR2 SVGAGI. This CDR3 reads CASSYDRGSYEQYF. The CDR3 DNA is TGTGCCAGCAGTTATGACAGGGGATCCTACGAGCAGTACTTC.

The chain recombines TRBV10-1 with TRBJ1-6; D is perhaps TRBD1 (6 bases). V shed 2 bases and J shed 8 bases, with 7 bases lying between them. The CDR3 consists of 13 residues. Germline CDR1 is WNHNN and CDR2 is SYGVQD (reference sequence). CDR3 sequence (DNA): TGCGCCAGCAGTGAGACAGGGCATTCACCCCTCCACTTT. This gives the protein CASSETGHSPLHF.

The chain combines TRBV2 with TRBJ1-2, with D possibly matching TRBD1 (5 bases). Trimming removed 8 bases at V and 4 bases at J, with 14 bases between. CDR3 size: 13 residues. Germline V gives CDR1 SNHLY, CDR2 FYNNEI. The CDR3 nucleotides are TGTGCCAGCCTCCGGGACTCCATCTATGGCTACACCTTC. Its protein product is CASLRDSIYGYTF.

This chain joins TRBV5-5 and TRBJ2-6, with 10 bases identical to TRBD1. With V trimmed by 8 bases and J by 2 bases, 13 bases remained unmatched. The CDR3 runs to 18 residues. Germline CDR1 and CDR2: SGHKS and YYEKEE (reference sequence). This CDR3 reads CASAAPGQGFAGANVLTF. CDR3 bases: TGTGCCAGTGCAGCCCCGGGACAGGGGTTCGCTGGGGCCAACGTCCTGACTTTC.

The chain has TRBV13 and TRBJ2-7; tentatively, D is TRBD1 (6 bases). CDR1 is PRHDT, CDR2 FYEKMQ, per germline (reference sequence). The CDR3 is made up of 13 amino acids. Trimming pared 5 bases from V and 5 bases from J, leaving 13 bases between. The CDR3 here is CASSEMGAHEQYF. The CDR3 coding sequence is TGTGCCAGCAGCGAAATGGGGGCCCACGAGCAGTACTTC.

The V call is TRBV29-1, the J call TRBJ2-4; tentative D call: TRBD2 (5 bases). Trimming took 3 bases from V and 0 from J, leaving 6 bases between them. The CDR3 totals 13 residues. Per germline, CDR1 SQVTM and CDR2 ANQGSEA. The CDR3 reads CSVERVAKNIQYF. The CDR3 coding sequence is TGCAGCGTTGAGAGGGTAGCCAAAAACATTCAGTACTTC.